The rows below give T cell receptor beta chains drawn from one sample of a study of T-cell memory formation after mild COVID-19. Each CDR3 protein gets one entry after TCRdb re-called the 5' RACE reads with MiXCR. The sample includes 250,000 to 350,000 distinct CDR3 sequences, more than 15% of them seen just once. Sequences were obtained from PBMCs or a T cell subset sorted from them (not recorded which). Receptor source: a young man who had mild COVID-19 (a few samples of this study predate the infection). Cell type and time point are not known. The CDR3 runs from the conserved cysteine through the conserved F or W. The D gene is left open where the match is weak. Size is omitted from some rows. Given values are once, few, many or a class for expanded clones.

TRBJ1-2 few TRBV6-6 NA 11 TGTGCCAGTTTCGCAGGGCAAGGCTACACCTTC CASFAGQGYTF
TRBJ2-2 NA TRBV5-1 NA 15 TGCGCCAGCAGCGAGGGCTCAGACAGGCTGGGGGAGCTGTTTTTT CASSEGSDRLGELFF
TRBJ1-1 NA TRBV5-1 TRBD1 14 TGCGCCAGCAGCTTTCGACAGGGTAATACTGAAGCTTTCTTT CASSFRQGNTEAFF
TRBJ1-2 few TRBV30 TRBD1 11 TGTGCCTGGATGAGGGGGCACGGCTACACCTTC CAWMRGHGYTF
TRBJ2-1 NA TRBV9 TRBD1 15 TGTGCCAGCAGCAAGGACAGGGGGACCTACAATGAGCAGTTCTTC CASSKDRGTYNEQFF
TRBJ2-1 few TRBV11-2 NA 13 TGTGCCAGCCGGACCTTGGGGGGTAATGAGCAGTTCTTC CASRTLGGNEQFF
TRBJ1-6 few TRBV2 TRBD1 14 TGTGCCAGCAGTCTGACAGGGGGTCGGTCACCCCTCCACTTT CASSLTGGRSPLHF
TRBJ2-3 NA TRBV27 NA 14 TGTGCCAGCAGTCCGAACACTGGGACAGATACGCAGTATTTT CASSPNTGTDTQYF
TRBJ1-2 few TRBV12-5 TRBD1 15 TGTGCTAGTGGTTTGACCCGACAGGGGACAGGCGGCTACACCTTC CASGLTRQGTGGYTF
TRBJ2-2 NA TRBV6-5 NA 16 TGTGCCAGCAGTTACGGTGGTTCCCCCAACACCGGGGAGCTGTTTTTT CASSYGGSPNTGELFF
TRBJ1-4 NA TRBV11-2 TRBD1 15 TGTGCCAGCAGCCCAACCAGGGGGTGGGGTGAAAAACTGTTTTTT CASSPTRGWGEKLFF
TRBJ2-3 NA TRBV18 NA 14 TGTGCCAGCTCACCATTTACAGGGCGGAATACGCAGTATTTT CASSPFTGRNTQYF
TRBJ2-2 few TRBV6-6 NA 12 TGTGCCAGCAGTTACAGGGCCGGGGAGCTGTTTTTT CASSYRAGELFF
TRBJ2-1 many TRBV7-2 NA 11 TGTGCCAGCACCGGGACCAATGAGCAGTTCTTC CASTGTNEQFF
TRBJ1-1 few TRBV7-2 NA 14 TGTGCCAGCAGCTTCCCCCAGGGGTGGACTGAAGCTTTCTTT CASSFPQGWTEAFF
TRBJ2-7 NA TRBV7-9 NA 15 TGTGCCAGCAGCTTACCGGTCGGGCCGCCCTACGAGCAGTACTTC CASSLPVGPPYEQYF
TRBJ2-7 many TRBV4-3 NA 14 TGCGCCAGCAGCCAAGGCATTGATTCCTACGAGCAGTACTTC CASSQGIDSYEQYF
TRBJ1-4 NA TRBV27 NA 14 TGTGCCAGCAGTTTAGGGAAGTGGGGTGAAAAACTGTTTTTT CASSLGKWGEKLFF
TRBJ2-5 few TRBV3-1 TRBD2 17 TGTGCCAGCAGCCAGGAAATAGCGGGGGGGTTTCAAGAGACCCAGTACTTC CASSQEIAGGFQETQYF
TRBJ1-5 NA TRBV2 NA 14 TGTGCCAGCAGTTTCTCGGACAGCAATCAGCCCCAGCATTTT CASSFSDSNQPQHF
TRBJ1-2 few TRBV29-1 NA 13 TGCAGCGTTGAGTTGTTACGGACCTATGGCTACACCTTC CSVELLRTYGYTF
TRBJ2-3 NA TRBV7-3 NA 15 TGTGCCAGCAGCTGGGGGGCAGGGGACACAGATACGCAGTATTTT CASSWGAGDTDTQYF
TRBJ1-1 NA TRBV27 NA 14 TGTGCCAGCAGTTTATCCGGGGGGTTTCCTGAAGCTTTCTTT CASSLSGGFPEAFF
TRBJ2-5 NA TRBV30 TRBD1 15 TGTGCCTGGAGTGTACGAGGGGGCATGGGAGAGACCCAGTACTTC CAWSVRGGMGETQYF
TRBJ2-3 many TRBV7-9 NA 17 TGTGCCAGCAGCTTATCCCACGGAAGCTATAGCACAGATACGCAGTATTTT CASSLSHGSYSTDTQYF
TRBJ2-5 few TRBV7-8 NA 15 TGTGCCAGCAGCTTATGGGGGGCCCCCCAAGAGACCCAGTACTTC CASSLWGAPQETQYF